This T cell receptor beta chain was retrieved from a study of shared clonotypes between healthy human individuals. CDR1 and CDR2 from the germline V gene are ENHRY and SYGVKD. V lost 4 bases and J 0 bases, leaving 13 bases between the germline ends. The CDR3 totals 15 residues. Produced via immunoSEQ multiplex PCR; TCRdb's table is partial and in-frame only. The sample shows some 490,000 clones, 65% to 85% of them seen only once. The chain employs TRBV10-3 and TRBJ2-7; D is tentatively TRBD1 or TRBD2 (5 bases each). The sequencing sample was made of PBMCs. The clonotype originates from a woman aged 40 to 50 in good health. Some clones in this sample may be carry-over from other donors' samples. The CDR3 region is CAISAGTDSSYEQYF. CDR3 bases: TGTGCCATCAGTGCCGGGACCGATAGCTCCTACGAGCAGTACTTC.